These 27 T cell receptor beta chains came from one sample sequenced in a study of identical twins. A single record per CDR3 protein comes from TCRdb applying MiXCR to the 5' RACE reads. The data contain about 660,000 distinct CDR3 sequences, over 8.5% of them singletons. The same data also went into a second study, on yellow fever vaccine responses in identical twins.

Sequencing was done on a sample of PBMCs. All receptors derive from a woman aged 18-29 years in good health.

This clonotype was recorded many times. The rearrangement uses TRBV28 and TRBJ2-3, with 8 nucleotides matching TRBD2. This CDR3 is 17 amino acids long. Trimming at V came to 5 bases and at J to 6 bases, leaving 16 bases not matched to a gene. Germline V lookup: CDR1 MDHEN, CDR2 SYDVKM. The CDR3 here is CASSPLWTSLGLDTQYF. The CDR3 DNA follows: TGTGCCAGCAGTCCTCTTTGGACTAGCCTGGGGCTGGATACGCAGTATTTT.

The chain uses TRBV4-3 and TRBJ2-7; TRBD2 is a possible D gene (5 bases). Trimming took 3 bases from V and 3 from J, leaving 12 bases between them. The CDR3 contains 14 residues. Germline V gene sequence: CDR1 LGHNA, CDR2 YSLEER. The CDR3 reads CASSQGIGLYEQYF. The CDR3 nucleotides are TGCGCCAGCAGCCAGGGGATCGGACTCTACGAGCAGTACTTC.

The chain uses TRBV27 and TRBJ2-5; D gene uncertain. This CDR3 is 17 amino acids long. The germline gives CDR1 MNHEY, CDR2 SMNVEV (reference sequence). V was cut by 5 bases and J by 5 bases, with 24 bases left in between. For the CDR3, the DNA is TGTGCCAGCAGTCCACACCCGGAAGGCCGATTCGGGGAGACCCAGTACTTC. Protein: CASSPHPEGRFGETQYF.

This clonotype has a handful of counts. This chain uses TRBV6-1 with TRBJ2-5; TRBD1 agrees at 9 bases. Per germline, CDR1 MNHNS and CDR2 SASEGT. The CDR3 extends over 13 amino acids. Trimming took 8 bases from V and 4 from J; bases not matched to a gene: 5. The CDR3 loop is CASDRGVLETQYF. CDR3 DNA: TGTGCCAGCGACAGGGGGGTTTTAGAGACCCAGTACTTC.

This clonotype was observed a few times. The chain links TRBV29-1 to TRBJ2-5; D unclear. This CDR3 is built from 11 residues. The germline V gene encodes CDR1 SQVTM and CDR2 ANQGSEA. The germline V and J ends were trimmed by 7 bases and 5 bases, with 11 bases remaining between them. The CDR3 bases are TGCAGCGGCGGACCTACGGAGACCCAGTACTTC. Residues: CSGGPTETQYF.

This clonotype showed up just a few times. Given the absence of the conserved phenylalanine or tryptophan at the CDR3 end, a read error is likely. The rearrangement joins TRBV29-1 to TRBJ1-2, with 7 bases aligning to TRBD1. Trimming cost V 4 bases and J 4 bases; bases outside gene matches: 9. Germline V lookup: CDR1 SQVTM, CDR2 ANQGSEA. There are 14 residues in the CDR3. This CDR3 reads CSVGVTGQVYGYTL. CDR3 nucleotides: TGCAGCGTTGGGGTTACTGGACAGGTCTATGGCTACACCCTC.

Only a few counts were recorded for this clonotype. The V call is TRBV2, the J call TRBJ2-3; unclear D gene. CDR1 and CDR2 from the germline V gene are SNHLY and FYNNEI. The CDR3 runs to 13 residues. The ends were cut back, 0 bases at V and 3 bases at J, with 4 bases in the middle. The chain's CDR3 is CASSEAWTDTQYF. The CDR3 DNA reads TGTGCCAGCAGTGAAGCGTGGACAGATACGCAGTATTTT. Complete variable domain (other parts from reference TRBV2 and TRBJ2-3): EPEVTQTPSHQVTQMGQEVILRCVPISNHLYFYWYRQILGQKVEFLVSFYNNEISEKSEIFDDQFSVERPDGSNFTLKIRSTKLEDSAMYFCASSEAWTDTQYFGPGTRLTVL.

V usage is TRBV7-9 and J usage is TRBJ2-7; 7 positions match TRBD2. Germline V gene data show CDR1 as SEHNR and CDR2 as FQNEAQ (reference sequence). The CDR3 has 13 amino acids. Trimming at V came to 6 bases and at J to 0 bases, leaving 2 bases not matched to a gene. The CDR3 nucleotides read TGTGCCAGCAGGCCTAGCGGCTCCTACGAGCAGTACTTC. Protein: CASRPSGSYEQYF.

This clonotype was counted a few times. This sequence joins TRBV5-5 and TRBJ2-3, with a weak D call TRBD1 (7 bases). The germline V gene has CDR1 SGHKS and CDR2 YYEKEE (reference sequence). Trimming left V 0 bases short and J 4 bases short, with 18 bases between. CDR3 length: 17 amino acids. The CDR3 region has the DNA TGTGCCAGCAGCTTGGGTCTCAGGGGGTCGGGGGCAGATACGCAGTATTTT. The encoded protein is CASSLGLRGSGADTQYF.

The J gene is TRBJ2-3, the V gene TRBV5-1; 9 bases match TRBD1. Germline CDR1 and CDR2: SGHRS and YFSETQ. CDR3 length: 15 amino acids. Trimming cost V 3 bases and J 4 bases; bases outside gene matches: 6. CDR3 protein: CASSYRQGDADTQYF. In DNA, the CDR3 is TGCGCCAGCAGCTACAGACAGGGGGACGCAGATACGCAGTATTTT.

The chain joins TRBV7-2 to TRBJ2-1, with D maybe TRBD1 (5 bases). Trimming shortened V by 1 base and J by 3 bases, and 10 bases separated the two germline ends. This CDR3 has 15 amino acids. Germline CDR1 SGHTA, CDR2 FQGNSA. CDR3 coding DNA: TGTGCCAGCAGCTTAGGGGGCTCTGGCTACAATGAGCAGTTCTTC. This encodes CASSLGGSGYNEQFF.

This clonotype was observed a few times. The chain joins TRBV5-1 to TRBJ2-5; D not resolved. There are 13 residues in the CDR3. Trimming cost V 4 bases and J 0 bases, with 7 bases left between them. The V gene's germline CDR1 is SGHRS and CDR2 YFSETQ. The DNA of the CDR3 is TGCGCCAGCAGCCCAGACAACCAAGAGACCCAGTACTTC. It encodes CASSPDNQETQYF.

This clonotype was recorded a few times. V usage is TRBV5-1 and J usage is TRBJ2-7; maybe TRBD2 (6 bases). The CDR3 spans 14 residues. V lost 4 bases and J lost 5, with 16 bases in between. Looked up from germline, CDR1 is SGHRS and CDR2 is YFSETQ. In DNA, the CDR3 is TGCGCCAGCAGCCCGGTGACTAGTTTCCACGAGCAGTACTTC. It codes for CASSPVTSFHEQYF.

The chain uses TRBV10-2 and TRBJ2-7; 14 bases align to TRBD2. This CDR3 is 17 amino acids long. The germline gives CDR1 WSHSY, CDR2 SAAADI. Trimming at V came to 5 bases and at J to 3 bases, leaving 9 bases not matched to a gene. In DNA, the CDR3 is TGCGCCAGCAGTTCAATGACTAGCGGGAGGGAACTCTACGAGCAGTACTTC. This gives the protein CASSSMTSGRELYEQYF.

This clonotype was detected only a few times. This chain links TRBV6-1 with TRBJ2-5, with 9 bases that match TRBD2. Germline CDR1 MNHNS, CDR2 SASEGT. The CDR3 has 13 residues. With 10 bases clipped from V and 2 bases from J, the junction kept 5 bases outside the gene matches. DNA of the CDR3: TGTGCCACCACGGCGGGGGGGCAAGAGACCCAGTACTTC. Encoded protein: CATTAGGQETQYF.

This clonotype has a handful of counts. The chain links TRBV6-1 to TRBJ2-7, with 10 nucleotides matching TRBD2. CDR1 and CDR2 from the germline V gene are MNHNS and SASEGT. CDR3 size: 14 residues. V shed 6 bases, J shed 6 bases, and the junction held 8 bases outside the gene matches. The CDR3 DNA is TGTGCCAGCAGCCGTAGCGGGAGGAGCAGCGAGCAGTACTTC. Protein sequence: CASSRSGRSSEQYF.

This clonotype was counted between two and nine times. The chain joins TRBV6-2 or TRBV6-3 to TRBJ2-1; D unresolved. V lost 10 bases and J 5 bases, leaving 6 bases between the germline ends. CDR3 length: 10 amino acids. Germline V gene data show CDR1 as MNHEY and CDR2 as SVGEGT. In nucleotides, the CDR3 is TGTGCCACCAAGAACAATGAGCAGTTCTTC. As protein: CATKNNEQFF.

This clonotype was seen ten or more times. The chain recombines TRBV7-2 with TRBJ2-7; a possible D gene is TRBD2 (6 bases). Germline V CDR1 and CDR2: SGHTA, FQGNSA. Between the trimmed V and J ends, which lost 0 bases and 2 bases, there was a span of 8 bases. This CDR3 has 14 residues. In DNA form, the CDR3 reads TGTGCCAGCAGCTTAGCGGAGGGGCCCTACGAGCAGTACTTC. This translates into CASSLAEGPYEQYF.

This clonotype occurred many times. CDR3: CASSLTGPRLADYTGELFF. The CDR3 DNA follows: TGTGCCAGCAGTTTGACAGGGCCGCGACTAGCGGACTACACCGGGGAGCTGTTTTTT. The rearrangement uses TRBV28 and TRBJ2-2; the match to TRBD2 covers 9 bases. Per the germline V gene, CDR1 is MDHEN and CDR2 is SYDVKM. CDR3 length equals 19 residues. Germline trimming cut 3 bases from V and 3 bases from J; bases unmatched to any gene: 14.

The chain uses TRBV7-2 and TRBJ2-7; 7 nucleotides line up with TRBD1. The length of the CDR3 is 14 residues. From germline, CDR1 is SGHTA and CDR2 FQGNSA. J lost 2 bases, V lost 4 bases, and 5 bases had no gene match. CDR3 loop: CASSWRQGTYEQYF. The CDR3 DNA sequence: TGTGCCAGCAGCTGGCGACAGGGAACCTACGAGCAGTACTTC.

The chain links TRBV12-3 or TRBV12-4 to TRBJ1-2, with a weak D call TRBD1 (5 bases). The germline V and J ends were trimmed by 6 bases and 8 bases, with 19 bases remaining between them. The length of the CDR3 is 14 residues. The CDR3 bases are TGTGCCAGCAGAGAGGGGACGGAGCTATCCGGCTACACCTTC. Protein product: CASREGTELSGYTF.

The rearrangement links TRBV7-9 to TRBJ2-7; TRBD2 matches 9 bases. CDR3 size: 15 residues. V shed 5 bases and J 0 bases; nucleotides not matched to a gene: 5. CDR1 and CDR2 (germline): SEHNR, FQNEAQ (reference sequence). CDR3 in amino acids: CASSRGGVSSYEQYF. The CDR3 DNA follows: TGTGCCAGCAGCCGCGGGGGGGTGAGCTCCTACGAGCAGTACTTC.

This clonotype was recorded at least ten times. This chain links TRBV4-2 with TRBJ2-1; 7 bases are a match to TRBD2. The germline CDR1 and CDR2 sequences are LGHNA and YNFKEQ. The CDR3 has 15 residues. Unmatched junction bases numbered 7, after V lost 4 bases and J lost 4 bases. CDR3 sequence: CASSPGGGEYNEQFF. DNA of the CDR3: TGTGCCAGCAGCCCGGGAGGCGGGGAATACAATGAGCAGTTCTTC.

This clonotype was counted many times. The rearrangement links TRBV7-9 to TRBJ2-1; a weak D match, TRBD1 (5 bases). V was trimmed by 2 bases and J by 7 bases, leaving 15 bases between them. Germline V CDR1 and CDR2: SEHNR, FQNEAQ (reference sequence). The CDR3 runs to 15 residues. CDR3 loop: CASSLILAGSNEQFF. Written as DNA, the CDR3 is TGTGCCAGCAGCTTAATCTTGGCAGGGTCTAATGAGCAGTTCTTC.

There are many counts of this clonotype. The chain recombines TRBV9 with TRBJ1-2; TRBD1 matches 11 bases. From germline, CDR1 is SGDLS and CDR2 YYNGEE. The CDR3 has 15 residues. The junction had 3 bases not matched to a gene; V was cut back by 1 base and J by 4 bases. DNA for the CDR3: TGTGCCAGCAGCGTAAGGACAGGGGGCTTCTATGGCTACACCTTC. Residues: CASSVRTGGFYGYTF.

The CDR3 DNA reads TGTGCCAGCAGCTTAGATGGCGCGGTTGTATTCTATGGCTACACCTTC. The encoded protein is CASSLDGAVVFYGYTF. The chain joins TRBV11-2 to TRBJ1-2; D is undetermined. This CDR3 comprises 16 residues. The V end was cut by 0 bases, the J end by 4 bases, with 15 bases between. The germline CDR1 and CDR2 sequences are SGHAT and FQNNGV.

The chain employs TRBV28 and TRBJ2-5, with TRBD2 matching 7 bases. V shed 5 bases and J 6 bases; nucleotides not matched to a gene: 12. The CDR3 runs 15 residues. Germline V gene data show CDR1 as MDHEN and CDR2 as SYDVKM. CDR3 sequence (DNA): TGTGCCAGCAGTCGATCTGGCGGGGGTGTGAAGACCCAGTACTTC. Its protein product is CASSRSGGGVKTQYF.